This T cell receptor (beta chain) was retrieved from a study of Graves' ophthalmopathy and Graves' hyperthyroidism (dated by TCRdb to the late 2010s). Regarding the study in general: Hyperthyroidism was defined as stable when no progression to ophthalmopathy occurred within 18 months of follow-up. In roughly six hyperthyroidism patients, the T-cell repertoires found in thyroid tissue were compared with those found in blood. Following sample collection, hyperthyroidism patients were given methimazole at a starting dose of 30 mg daily, and ophthalmopathy patients were given high-dose intravenous methylprednisolone. To tell Graves' ophthalmopathy apart from Graves' hyperthyroidism, and to predict which patients would progress to ophthalmopathy, the study relied on TCR beta repertoire signatures. For independent validation, a separate cohort was made up of 18 to 20 hyperthyroidism patients plus 17 patients who later progressed from hyperthyroidism to ophthalmopathy. To explore V-J signatures that distinguish ophthalmopathy from hyperthyroidism, a discovery set of about 99 patients was enrolled, made up of 43 with ophthalmopathy and fewer than 60 with stable hyperthyroidism. In total, 135 blood samples were TCR-sequenced: 43 ophthalmopathy, approximately 75 hyperthyroidism and 17 hyperthyroidism-to-ophthalmopathy patients. Overall study outcomes, separate from this receptor: Sample size was not predetermined statistically, and investigators were not blinded to group allocation. In validation, the model predicted ophthalmopathy progression with less than 71% sensitivity and 72.22% specificity; eleven to twelve predicted patients were CT-confirmed with GO in a median of around 6 months. Among expanded thyroid clonotypes with frequency above 0.001, most also showed up in blood, which suggests that blood repertoires may reflect the thyroid immune response. Ophthalmopathy was separated from stable hyperthyroidism by the 13-signature model with more than 85% sensitivity and 81% to 84% specificity in cross-validation and with 80%/75% in the test set.

Patients with hyperthyroidism were aged 18 to 65 years, had been newly diagnosed, and had a disease duration of less than 2 months. Anyone with other autoimmune diseases, uncontrolled infections, pregnancy or lactation was excluded from the study. Clinical symptoms, serum thyroxine, TRAb, thyroid ultrasound and orbital computed tomography formed the basis of the diagnosis. Total RNA was extracted with Trizol reagent and quality-checked on an Agilent 2100 Bioanalyzer. CDR1 and CDR2, looked up from the germline V gene, are SQVTM and ANQGSEA. Reading from cysteine to phenylalanine, the CDR3 counts 11 amino acids. The read is trimmed to its CDR3 DNA, 33 bases read in frame from base 1. Trimming takes 6 bases from V and 9 bases from J, and the germline ends sit 14 bases apart. Comment on this clonotype: Its antigen has not been determined. The sample holds no much larger clone one base away, and base qualities are not on file.

For repertoire sequencing, the TCR beta CDR3 regions were amplified from RNA transcripts. The first round was an RT-PCR using HTBI primers with the Qiagen OneStep RT-PCR kit, and this first round was followed by a second-round multiplex PCR, then size selection and purification. Libraries were sequenced on an Illumina HiSeq2000 using paired-end 100 bp reads. On the authors' methods: SOAPnuke was used to process the reads, throwing out any read that had adapters, had uncalled bases, had a mean Phred below 15, or lacked an exact constant-primer or identifier match. COPE v1.2.5 was used to merge the high-quality paired reads. Each unique nucleotide sequence was defined as a clonotype, and clonotypes were aligned to IMGT TRB V, D and J references with MiTCR v1.1. The analysis was limited to V-J combinations with a frequency above 0.0001, which together covered 98% to 99.2% of repertoires. For each V-J combination, a TCR clonal expansion and chaos score was defined as the ratio of F50 clonal expansion to chaos observed in the TCRdist matrix. Welch's t-statistics and random forest were used to reduce features to about 14 V-J combinations, which were fed into a naive Bayes classifier. The similarity between thyroid and blood repertoires was quantified using the Morisita-Horn index. TCRdb reanalyzed the raw reads on its own, using fastp at Q25 for trimming and MiXCR for clone calling, and kept in-frame beta chains. All rows with the same CDR3 protein become a single entry with the most common DNA and genes. TCRdb's processing, not the authors' own work, is the source of the V and J calls. The sample table lists 900,000 to 1,200,000 distinct CDR3 sequences, 35% to 40% of them with a count of one. Roughly 11% of the sample is in the top ten clones.

This clonotype was sampled from an adult man with Graves' hyperthyroidism. This receptor chain uses TRBV29-1 and TRBJ1-2, with the D gene uncertain. What was sequenced was peripheral blood or thyroid tissue (not recorded which). The CDR3 sequence is CSVISGVSYTF. The nucleotides are TGCAGCGTCATATCGGGCGTCAGCTACACCTTC.